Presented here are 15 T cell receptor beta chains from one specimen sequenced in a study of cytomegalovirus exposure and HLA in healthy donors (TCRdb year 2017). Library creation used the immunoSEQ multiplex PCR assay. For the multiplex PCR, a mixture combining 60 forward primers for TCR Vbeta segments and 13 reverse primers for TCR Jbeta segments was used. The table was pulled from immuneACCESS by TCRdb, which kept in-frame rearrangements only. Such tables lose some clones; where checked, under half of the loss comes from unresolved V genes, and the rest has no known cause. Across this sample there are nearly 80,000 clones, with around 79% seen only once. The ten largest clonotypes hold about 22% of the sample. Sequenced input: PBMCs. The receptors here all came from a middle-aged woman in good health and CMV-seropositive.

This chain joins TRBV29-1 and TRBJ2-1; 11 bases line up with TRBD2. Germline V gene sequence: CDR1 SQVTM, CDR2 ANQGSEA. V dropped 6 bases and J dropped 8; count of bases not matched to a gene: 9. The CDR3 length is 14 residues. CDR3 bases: TGCAGCGTGTTTAGCGGGGGGGCGGGGGATGAGCAGTTCTTC. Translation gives CSVFSGGAGDEQFF.

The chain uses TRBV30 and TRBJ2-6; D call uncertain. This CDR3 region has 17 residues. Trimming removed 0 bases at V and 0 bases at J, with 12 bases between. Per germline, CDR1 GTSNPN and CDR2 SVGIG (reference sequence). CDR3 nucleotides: TGTGCCTGGAGTGTAAATATCCCAGGCTCTGGGGCCAACGTCCTGACTTTC. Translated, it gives CAWSVNIPGSGANVLTF.

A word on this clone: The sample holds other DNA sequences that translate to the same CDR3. The chain's CDR3 is CASSLAGDTEAFF. DNA of the CDR3: TGCGCCAGCAGCTTGGCAGGGGACACTGAAGCTTTCTTT. The chain couples TRBV5-1 to TRBJ1-1; perhaps TRBD1 as D (6 bases). The CDR3 is 13 amino acids. The V end lost 0 bases, the J end lost 3 bases, and 6 bases lay between the germline ends. The germline V gene has CDR1 SGHRS and CDR2 YFSETQ.

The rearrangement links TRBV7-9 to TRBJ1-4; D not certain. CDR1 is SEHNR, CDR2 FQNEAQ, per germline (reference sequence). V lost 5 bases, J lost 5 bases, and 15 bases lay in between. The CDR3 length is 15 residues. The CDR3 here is CASSLEEGVNEKLFF. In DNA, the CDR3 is TGTGCCAGCAGCCTAGAGGAAGGAGTCAATGAAAAACTGTTTTTT.

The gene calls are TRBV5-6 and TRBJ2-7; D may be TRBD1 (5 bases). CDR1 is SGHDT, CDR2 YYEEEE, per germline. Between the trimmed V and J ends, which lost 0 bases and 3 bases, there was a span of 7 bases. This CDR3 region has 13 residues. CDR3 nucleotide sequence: TGTGCCAGCAGCTTGGGACAGCTCTACGAGCAGTACTTC. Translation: CASSLGQLYEQYF.

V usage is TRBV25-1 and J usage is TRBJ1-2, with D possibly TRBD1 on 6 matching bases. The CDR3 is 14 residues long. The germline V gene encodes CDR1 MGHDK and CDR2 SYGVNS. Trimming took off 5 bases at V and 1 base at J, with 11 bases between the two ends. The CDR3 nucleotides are TGTGCCAGCAGTCGTCAGGGGTTTAACTATGGCTACACCTTC. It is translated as CASSRQGFNYGYTF.

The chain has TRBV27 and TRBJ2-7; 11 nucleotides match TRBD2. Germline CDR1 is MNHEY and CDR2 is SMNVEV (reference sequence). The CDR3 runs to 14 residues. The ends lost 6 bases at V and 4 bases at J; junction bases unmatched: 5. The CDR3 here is CASSRTSGSYEQYF. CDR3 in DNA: TGTGCCAGCAGCCGTACTAGCGGGAGTTACGAGCAGTACTTC.

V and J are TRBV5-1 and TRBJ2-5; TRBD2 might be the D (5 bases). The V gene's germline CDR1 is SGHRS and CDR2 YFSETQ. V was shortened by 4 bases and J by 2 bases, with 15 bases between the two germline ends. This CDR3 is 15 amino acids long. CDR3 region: CASSLLVPSQETQYF. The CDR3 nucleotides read TGCGCCAGCAGCCTACTAGTTCCCTCTCAAGAGACCCAGTACTTC. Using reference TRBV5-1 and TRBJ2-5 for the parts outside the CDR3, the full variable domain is KAGVTQTPRYLIKTRGQQVTLSCSPISGHRSVSWYQQTPGQGLQFLFEYFSETQRNKGNFPGRFSGRQFSNSRSEMNVSTLELGDSALYLCASSLLVPSQETQYFGPGTRLLVL.

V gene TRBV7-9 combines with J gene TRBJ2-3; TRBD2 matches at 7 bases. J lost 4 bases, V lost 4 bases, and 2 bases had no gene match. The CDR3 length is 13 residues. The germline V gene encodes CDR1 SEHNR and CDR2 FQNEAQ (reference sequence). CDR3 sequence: CASSSTSADTQYF. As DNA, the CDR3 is TGTGCCAGCAGCTCTACTAGCGCAGATACGCAGTATTTT.

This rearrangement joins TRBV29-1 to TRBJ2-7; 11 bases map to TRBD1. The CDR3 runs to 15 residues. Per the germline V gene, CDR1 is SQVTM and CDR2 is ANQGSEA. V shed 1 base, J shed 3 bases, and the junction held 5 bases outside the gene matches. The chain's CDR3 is CSVEARGQGGYEQYF. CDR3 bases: TGCAGCGTTGAAGCCAGGGGACAGGGGGGCTACGAGCAGTACTTC.

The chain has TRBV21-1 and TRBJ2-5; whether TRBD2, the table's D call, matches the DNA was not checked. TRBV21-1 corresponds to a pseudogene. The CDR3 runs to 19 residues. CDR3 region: CASSKARRAPNQDQETQYF. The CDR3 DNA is TGTGCCAGCAGCAAAGCGCGGAGGGCCCCCAACCAGGACCAAGAGACCCAGTACTTC.

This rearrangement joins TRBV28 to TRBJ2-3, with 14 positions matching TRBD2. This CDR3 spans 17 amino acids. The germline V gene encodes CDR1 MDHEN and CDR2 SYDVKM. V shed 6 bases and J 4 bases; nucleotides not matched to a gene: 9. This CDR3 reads CASRERLAGGPPDTQYF. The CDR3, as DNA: TGTGCCAGCAGGGAGAGACTAGCGGGAGGGCCTCCAGATACGCAGTATTTT.

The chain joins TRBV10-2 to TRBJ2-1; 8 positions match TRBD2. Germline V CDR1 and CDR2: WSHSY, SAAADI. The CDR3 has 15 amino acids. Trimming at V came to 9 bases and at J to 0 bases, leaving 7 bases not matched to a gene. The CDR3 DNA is TGCGCCAGTCTCGGGGCGGGGGGCTCCTACAATGAGCAGTTCTTC. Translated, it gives CASLGAGGSYNEQFF.

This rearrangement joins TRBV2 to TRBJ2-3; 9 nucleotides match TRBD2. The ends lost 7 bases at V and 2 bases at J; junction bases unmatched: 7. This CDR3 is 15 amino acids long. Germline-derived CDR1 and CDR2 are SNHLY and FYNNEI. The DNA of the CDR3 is TGTGCCAGCAAAATGCTAGCGGGGACCACAGATACGCAGTATTTT. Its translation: CASKMLAGTTDTQYF.

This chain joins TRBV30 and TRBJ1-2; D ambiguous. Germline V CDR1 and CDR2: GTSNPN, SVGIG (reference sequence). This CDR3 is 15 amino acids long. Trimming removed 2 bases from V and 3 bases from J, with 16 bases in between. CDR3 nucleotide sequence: TGTGCCTGGAGTCCTGACCATACAGTGGACTATGGCTACACCTTC. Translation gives CAWSPDHTVDYGYTF.